A single sample gave rise to the 11 T cell receptor beta chains below, sequenced in a study of OX40 agonist ivuxolimab in advanced cancers. Sequencing used immunoSEQ multiplex PCR; TCRdb keeps in-frame clones, though not all of them. Of some 73,000 clones in the sample, around 86% were seen once. The sample here was CD4+ or CD8+ T cells sorted from blood, taken in a trial of the OX40 agonist ivuxolimab. The receptors were gathered from an adult with an advanced solid tumor such as melanoma, head and neck, liver or kidney cancer.

The rearrangement links TRBV25-1 to TRBJ2-7, with D perhaps TRBD1 (6 bases). The V end was cut by 10 bases, the J end by 3 bases, with 13 bases between. This CDR3 has 12 residues. CDR1 is MGHDK and CDR2 is SYGVNS in the germline V gene. The CDR3 sequence is CATTGPLYEQYF. The DNA of the CDR3 is TGTGCCACTACAGGGCCTCTCTACGAGCAGTACTTC.

This clone was detected only once. The V gene is TRBV6-1, the J gene TRBJ1-2, with D uncertain. The germline V gene has CDR1 MNHNS and CDR2 SASEGT. The length of the CDR3 is 13 residues. Trimming cost V 2 bases and J 8 bases, with 12 bases left between them. CDR3 protein: CASSERGSQGYTF. CDR3 nucleotides: TGTGCCAGCAGTGAACGAGGTTCCCAGGGCTACACCTTC.

V gene TRBV30 combines with J gene TRBJ1-1; D possibly corresponds to TRBD1 (5 bases). This CDR3 comprises 13 residues. Trimming pared 3 bases from V and 10 bases from J, leaving 18 bases between. Germline V gene sequence: CDR1 GTSNPN, CDR2 SVGIG (reference sequence). The CDR3 region has the DNA TGTGCCTGGAGAGACAGACCCGATGGGGTAGCTTTCTTT. It specifies CAWRDRPDGVAFF.

This chain links TRBV9 with TRBJ1-6; D is uncertain. CDR3 size: 14 residues. V shed 4 bases and J shed 3 bases, with 8 bases lying between them. Per germline, CDR1 SGDLS and CDR2 YYNGEE. CDR3 in DNA: TGTGCCAGCAGCCCGGGCATCTATAATTCACCCCTCCACTTT. Translated: CASSPGIYNSPLHF.

The V and J genes are TRBV5-1 and TRBJ2-7; 9 bases fit TRBD1. CDR3 length: 16 amino acids. Germline V gene data show CDR1 as SGHRS and CDR2 as YFSETQ. V was clipped by 6 bases and J by 0 bases; unmatched bases: 10. The CDR3 sequence is CASTLTGQGNSYEQYF. CDR3 DNA sequence: TGCGCCAGCACCCTAACGGGACAGGGCAACTCCTACGAGCAGTACTTC.

The V and J genes are TRBV19 and TRBJ2-5; D perhaps matches TRBD1 (6 bases). Trimming cost V 8 bases and J 2 bases, with 12 bases left between them. Per the germline V gene, CDR1 is LNHDA and CDR2 is SQIVND (reference sequence). This CDR3 is built from 13 residues. The CDR3 sequence is CASSGAEQETQYF. CDR3 coding DNA: TGTGCCAGTTCAGGGGCAGAACAAGAGACCCAGTACTTC.

The chain recombines TRBV7-2 with TRBJ1-2, with a possible D match to TRBD1 (5 bases). In germline, CDR1 is SGHTA, CDR2 FQGNSA. Trimming took off 5 bases at V and 5 bases at J, with 12 bases between the two ends. This CDR3 is built from 13 residues. In DNA, the CDR3 is TGTGCCAGCAGCCGGGACCGTACGTATGGCTACACCTTC. This codes for CASSRDRTYGYTF.

The chain joins TRBV5-1 to TRBJ2-3; D may be TRBD2 (6 bases). This CDR3 is 16 amino acids long. The germline CDR1 and CDR2 sequences are SGHRS and YFSETQ. V lost 5 bases and J 1 base, leaving 17 bases between the germline ends. The CDR3 loop is CASRLGQERGTDTQYF. In nucleotides, the CDR3 is TGCGCCAGCAGACTCGGGCAGGAGCGGGGCACAGATACGCAGTATTTT.

The chain is built from TRBV28 and TRBJ2-2, with unresolved D. The CDR3 runs 15 residues. Germline CDR1 reads MDHEN; CDR2 reads SYDVKM. V lost 1 base, J lost 5 bases, and 11 bases lay in between. CDR3 DNA sequence: TGTGCCAGCAGTTTATATGGCACGAGGACCGGGGAGCTGTTTTTT. It is translated as CASSLYGTRTGELFF. The entire variable domain, with the rest obtained from reference TRBV28 and TRBJ2-2, is as follows: DVKVTQSSRYLVKRTGEKVFLECVQDMDHENMFWYRQDPGLGLRLIYFSYDVKMKEKGDIPEGYSVSREKKERFSLILESASTNQTSMYLCASSLYGTRTGELFFGEGSRLTVL.

V and J are TRBV5-8 and TRBJ2-7; TRBD1 or TRBD2 may be the D gene (5 bases each). Germline V CDR1 and CDR2: SGHTS, YDEGEE. V was trimmed by 0 bases and J by 0 bases, leaving 10 bases between them. The CDR3 extends over 15 amino acids. CDR3 nucleotides: TGTGCCAGCAGCTTGGTGGGGGATAGCTCCTACGAGCAGTACTTC. Protein sequence: CASSLVGDSSYEQYF. Based on the CDR3 plus reference TRBV5-8 and TRBJ2-7, the full variable domain is EAGVTQSPTHLIKTRGQQATLRCSPISGHTSVYWYQQALGLGLQFLLWYDEGEERNRGNFPPRFSGRQFPNYSSELNVNALELEDSALYLCASSLVGDSSYEQYFGPGTRLTVT.

The chain recombines TRBV12-5 with TRBJ2-1; no reliable D call. In germline, CDR1 is LGHNT, CDR2 FRNRAP. The V end lost 6 bases, the J end lost 0 bases, and 12 bases lay between the germline ends. This CDR3 spans 15 amino acids. CDR3: CASGPRGGSYNEQFF. As DNA, the CDR3 is TGTGCTAGTGGCCCCCGTGGTGGCTCCTACAATGAGCAGTTCTTC.